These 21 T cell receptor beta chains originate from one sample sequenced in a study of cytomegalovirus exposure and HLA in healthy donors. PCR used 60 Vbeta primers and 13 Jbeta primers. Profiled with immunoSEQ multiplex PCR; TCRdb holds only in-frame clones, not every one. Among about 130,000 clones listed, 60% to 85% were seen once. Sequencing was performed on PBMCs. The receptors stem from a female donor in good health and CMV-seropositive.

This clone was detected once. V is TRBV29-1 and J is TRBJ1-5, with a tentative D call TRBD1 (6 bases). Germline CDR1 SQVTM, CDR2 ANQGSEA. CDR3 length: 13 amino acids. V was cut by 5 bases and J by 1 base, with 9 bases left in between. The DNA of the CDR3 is TGCAGCGTTTCCAGGGGAAGCAATCAGCCCCAGCATTTT. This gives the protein CSVSRGSNQPQHF.

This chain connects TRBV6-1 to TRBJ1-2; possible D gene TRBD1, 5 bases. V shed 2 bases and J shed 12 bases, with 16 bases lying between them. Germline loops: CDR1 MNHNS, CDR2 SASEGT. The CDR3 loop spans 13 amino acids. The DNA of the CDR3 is TGTGCCAGCAGTGAACCGGGACTCGACCAACACACCTTC. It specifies CASSEPGLDQHTF.

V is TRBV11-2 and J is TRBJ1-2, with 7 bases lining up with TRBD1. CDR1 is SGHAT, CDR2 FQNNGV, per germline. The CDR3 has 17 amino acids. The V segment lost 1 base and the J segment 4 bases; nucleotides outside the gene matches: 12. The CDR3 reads CASSLGISGGRGYGYTF. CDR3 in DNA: TGTGCCAGCAGCTTAGGCATTTCAGGGGGGCGAGGCTATGGCTACACCTTC.

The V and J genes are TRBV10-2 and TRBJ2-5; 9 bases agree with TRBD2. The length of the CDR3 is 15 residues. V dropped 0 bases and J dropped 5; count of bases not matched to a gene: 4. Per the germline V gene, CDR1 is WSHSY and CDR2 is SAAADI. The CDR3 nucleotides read TGCGCCAGCAGTGAGTCTGCGGGGGGGAGTGAGACCCAGTACTTC. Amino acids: CASSESAGGSETQYF.

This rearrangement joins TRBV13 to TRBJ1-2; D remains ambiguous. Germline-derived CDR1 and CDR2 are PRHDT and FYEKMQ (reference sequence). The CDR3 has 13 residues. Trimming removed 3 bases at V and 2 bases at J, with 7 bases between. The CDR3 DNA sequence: TGTGCCAGCAGCTTGTCGGGGAACTATGGCTACACCTTC. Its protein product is CASSLSGNYGYTF. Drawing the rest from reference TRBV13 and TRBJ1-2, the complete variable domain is AAGVIQSPRHLIKEKRETATLKCYPIPRHDTVYWYQQGPGQDPQFLISFYEKMQSDKGSIPDRFSAQQFSDYHSELNMSSLELGDSALYFCASSLSGNYGYTFGSGTRLTVV.

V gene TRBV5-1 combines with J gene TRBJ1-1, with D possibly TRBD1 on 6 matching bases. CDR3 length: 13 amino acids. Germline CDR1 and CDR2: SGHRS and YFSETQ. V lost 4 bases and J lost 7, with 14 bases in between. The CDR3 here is CASSILRTDEAFF. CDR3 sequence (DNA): TGCGCCAGCAGCATACTCAGGACAGATGAAGCTTTCTTT.

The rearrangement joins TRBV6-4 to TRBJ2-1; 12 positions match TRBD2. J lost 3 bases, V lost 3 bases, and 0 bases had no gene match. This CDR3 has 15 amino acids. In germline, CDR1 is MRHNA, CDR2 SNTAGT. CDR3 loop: CASSETSGGYNEQFF. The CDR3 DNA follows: TGTGCCAGCAGTGAGACTAGCGGGGGCTACAATGAGCAGTTCTTC.

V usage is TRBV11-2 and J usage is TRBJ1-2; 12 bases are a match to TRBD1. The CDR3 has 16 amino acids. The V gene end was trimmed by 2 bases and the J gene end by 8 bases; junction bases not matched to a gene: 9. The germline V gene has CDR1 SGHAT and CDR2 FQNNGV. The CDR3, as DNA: TGTGCCAGCAGCTTAAGGCTGGGACAGGGGGCGAGAGGCTACACCTTC. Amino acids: CASSLRLGQGARGYTF.

This CDR3 reads CASSYGGGKAYNEQFF. CDR3 sequence (DNA): TGTGCCAGCAGTTACGGCGGCGGAAAGGCCTACAATGAGCAGTTCTTC. The genes are TRBV6-5 and TRBJ2-1; no clear D. The germline V gene encodes CDR1 MNHEY and CDR2 SVGAGI. This CDR3 is built from 16 residues. The V end lost 2 bases, the J end lost 2 bases, and 13 bases lay between the germline ends.

CDR3 sequence (DNA): TGTGCCAGCACCGCGGGCCTCGGAGTTAACTATGGCTACACCTTC. This translates into CASTAGLGVNYGYTF. This chain links TRBV2 with TRBJ1-2; no clear D. CDR3 size: 15 residues. Trimming cost V 7 bases and J 1 base, with 16 bases left between them. CDR1 is SNHLY and CDR2 is FYNNEI in the germline V gene.

The CDR3 protein is CASTRAGGCTEAFF. CDR3 DNA: TGTGCCAGCACTAGGGCGGGGGGGTGCACTGAAGCTTTCTTT. The chain uses TRBV6-4 and TRBJ1-1; D perhaps matches TRBD1 (5 bases). This CDR3 has 14 residues. CDR1 and CDR2 from the germline V gene are MRHNA and SNTAGT. V was pared by 7 bases and J by 4 bases, with 16 bases between.

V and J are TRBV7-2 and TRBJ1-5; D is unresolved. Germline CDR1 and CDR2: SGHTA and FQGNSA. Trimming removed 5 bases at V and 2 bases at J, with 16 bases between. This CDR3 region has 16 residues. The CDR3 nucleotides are TGTGCCAGCAGCCCGGGATGGAGGTATGGCAATCAGCCCCAGCATTTT. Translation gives CASSPGWRYGNQPQHF.

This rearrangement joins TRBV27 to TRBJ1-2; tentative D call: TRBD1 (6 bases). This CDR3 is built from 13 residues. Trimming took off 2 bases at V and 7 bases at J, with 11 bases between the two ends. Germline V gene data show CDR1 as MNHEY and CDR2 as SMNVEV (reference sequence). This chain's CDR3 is CASSLGGGGGYTF. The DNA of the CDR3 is TGTGCCAGCAGTTTAGGAGGGGGGGGTGGCTACACCTTC.

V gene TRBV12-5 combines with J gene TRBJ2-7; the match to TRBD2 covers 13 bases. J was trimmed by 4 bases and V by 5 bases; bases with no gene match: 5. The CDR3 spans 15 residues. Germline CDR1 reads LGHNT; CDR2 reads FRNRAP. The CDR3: CASGLTSGRLYEQYF. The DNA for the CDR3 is TGTGCTAGTGGTCTGACTAGCGGGAGGTTATACGAGCAGTACTTC.

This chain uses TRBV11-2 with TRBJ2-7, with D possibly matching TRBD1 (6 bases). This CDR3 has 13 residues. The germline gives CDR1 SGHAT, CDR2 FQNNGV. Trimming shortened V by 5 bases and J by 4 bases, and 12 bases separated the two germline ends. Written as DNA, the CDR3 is TGTGCCAGCAGCGGATCAGGGGTGTACGAGCAGTACTTC. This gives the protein CASSGSGVYEQYF.

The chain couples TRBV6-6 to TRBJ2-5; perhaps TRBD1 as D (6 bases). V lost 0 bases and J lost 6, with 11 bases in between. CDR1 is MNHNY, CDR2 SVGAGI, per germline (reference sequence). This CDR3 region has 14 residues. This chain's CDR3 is CASSYSKQGKTQYF. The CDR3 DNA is TGTGCCAGCAGTTACTCGAAACAGGGCAAGACCCAGTACTTC.

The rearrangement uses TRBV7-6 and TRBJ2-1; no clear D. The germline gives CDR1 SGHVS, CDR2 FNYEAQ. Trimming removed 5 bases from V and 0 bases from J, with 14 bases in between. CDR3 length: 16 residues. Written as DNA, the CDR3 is TGTGCCAGCAGCACACGACATCTGCCCTCCTACAATGAGCAGTTCTTC. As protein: CASSTRHLPSYNEQFF.

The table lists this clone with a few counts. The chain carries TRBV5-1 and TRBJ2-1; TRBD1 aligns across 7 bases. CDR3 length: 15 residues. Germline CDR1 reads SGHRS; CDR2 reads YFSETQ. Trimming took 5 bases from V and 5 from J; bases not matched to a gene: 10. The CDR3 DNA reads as TGCGCCAGCAGTCTCCTCGGACAGGCGAACAATGAGCAGTTCTTC. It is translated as CASSLLGQANNEQFF.

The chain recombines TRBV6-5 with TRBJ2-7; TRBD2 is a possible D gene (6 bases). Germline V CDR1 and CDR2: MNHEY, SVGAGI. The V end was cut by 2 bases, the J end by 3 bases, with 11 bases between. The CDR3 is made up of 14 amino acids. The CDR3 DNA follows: TGTGCCAGCAGTTACGCCCGGGGGAGCTACGAGCAGTACTTC. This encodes CASSYARGSYEQYF.

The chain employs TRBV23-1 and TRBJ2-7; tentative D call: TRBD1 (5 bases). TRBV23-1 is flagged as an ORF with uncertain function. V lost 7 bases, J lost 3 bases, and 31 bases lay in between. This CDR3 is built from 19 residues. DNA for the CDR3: TGCGCCAGCACCCCCTCTGTTATCTCGTCCCTACAGACAGACTACGAGCAGTACTTC. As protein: CASTPSVISSLQTDYEQYF.

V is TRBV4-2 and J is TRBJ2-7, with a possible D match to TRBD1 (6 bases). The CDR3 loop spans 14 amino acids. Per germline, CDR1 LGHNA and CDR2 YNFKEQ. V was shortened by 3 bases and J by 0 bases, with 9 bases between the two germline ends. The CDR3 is CASSHTGSSYEQYF. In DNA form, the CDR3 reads TGTGCCAGCAGCCACACAGGGAGCTCCTACGAGCAGTACTTC.